The present T cell receptor beta chain was sequenced within a study of T-cell reconstitution after alpha-beta-depleted transplantation in children. Points from the study as a whole: Reports say that about two months after transplant, the alpha-beta T cells came out of several hundred graft clones that had expanded. The origin of high day-60 TCRbeta diversity in some patients lay in surviving recipient T cells and thymic progenitors. Most T-cell counts and diversity one year after the transplant came from T cells that were newly produced.

On this clonotype: The antigen is unknown.

The library targeted TCRbeta and was prepared with unique molecular identifiers. TCRdb re-derived calls from the PCR reads in MiXCR, one entry per CDR3 protein. This sample has 550,000 to 800,000 distinct CDR3 sequences; around 13% occur once, and the top ten carry around 0.79%. V lost 5 bases to trimming and J lost 6 bases; unmatched junction nucleotides: 7. This CDR3 is 15 amino acids long. The source material was PBMCs, sampled before TCRalphabeta/CD19-depleted stem cell transplant. This TCR came from a girl aged 2 to 10 with congenital amegakaryocytic thrombocytopenia, due to receive a stem cell transplant. This chain joins TRBV12-3 or TRBV12-4 and TRBJ1-4; 9 bases are a match to TRBD1. The CDR3 nucleotides read TGTGCCAGCAGTCGGACAGGGGTGTTCTATGAAAAACTGTTTTTT. Its translation: CASSRTGVFYEKLFF.